Presented here are 19 T cell receptor beta chains from one specimen sequenced in a study of shared clonotypes between healthy human individuals. TCRdb's copy holds only in-frame clones and misses some; the assay was immunoSEQ multiplex PCR. The sample consists of over 1.4 million clones, roughly 96% of them appearing once. Sequenced: naive CD4+ T cells sorted from blood. Subset of the sample: CD45RA+ positively selected. These receptors were taken from a man aged 25 to 40 in good health.

The rearrangement joins TRBV25-1 to TRBJ1-2, with D unclear. This CDR3 has 14 residues. Between the trimmed V and J ends, which lost 3 bases and 0 bases, there was a span of 8 bases. CDR1 MGHDK and CDR2 SYGVNS come from the germline V gene. The CDR3 region has the DNA TGTGCCAGCAGTGACGTCCGGGCTAACTATGGCTACACCTTC. Protein sequence: CASSDVRANYGYTF.

The chain joins TRBV27 to TRBJ2-3, with 9 positions matching TRBD2. Unmatched junction bases numbered 18, after V lost 3 bases and J lost 8 bases. CDR3 size: 18 residues. Per the germline V gene, CDR1 is MNHEY and CDR2 is SMNVEV (reference sequence). For the CDR3, the DNA is TGTGCCAGCAGTTTCCGCCCTCTGCGGGAGGGCGAGTGGGGTACGCAGTATTTT. This gives the protein CASSFRPLREGEWGTQYF.

The chain links TRBV5-6 to TRBJ1-1, with D possibly TRBD1 on 5 matching bases. The CDR3 consists of 15 residues. The germline V gene encodes CDR1 SGHDT and CDR2 YYEEEE. V dropped 4 bases and J dropped 8 bases, with 21 bases sitting between them. CDR3 loop: CASSPARAWGLEAFF. The CDR3 region has the DNA TGTGCCAGCAGCCCTGCTAGGGCATGGGGGTTGGAAGCTTTCTTT.

The rearrangement links TRBV15 to TRBJ1-4; D gene uncertain. The CDR3 consists of 15 residues. V shed 5 bases and J shed 3 bases, with 13 bases lying between them. Germline CDR1 LNHNV, CDR2 YYDKDF (reference sequence). CDR3 DNA: TGTGCCACCAGCCCCGGAGGCGCGGCTAATGAAAAACTGTTTTTT. Its translation is CATSPGGAANEKLFF.

This clone was seen once. CDR3 sequence reads: CASSEVLAGDYGYTF. CDR3 DNA sequence: TGTGCCAGCAGTGAAGTTCTAGCAGGAGACTATGGCTACACCTTC. V gene TRBV6-1 combines with J gene TRBJ1-2, with D unclear. The CDR3 extends over 15 amino acids. Trimming pared 1 base from V and 3 bases from J, leaving 12 bases between. Germline CDR1 reads MNHNS; CDR2 reads SASEGT.

The V call is TRBV29-1, the J call TRBJ1-1; TRBD1 is a possible D gene (5 bases). Germline CDR1 reads SQVTM; CDR2 reads ANQGSEA. V lost 6 bases and J 7 bases, leaving 12 bases between the germline ends. This CDR3 region has 11 residues. CDR3 residues: CSVHGTYEAFF. DNA for the CDR3: TGCAGCGTCCATGGGACCTATGAAGCTTTCTTT.

The rearrangement uses TRBV28 and TRBJ2-1; D gene ambiguous. In germline, CDR1 is MDHEN, CDR2 SYDVKM. With 6 bases removed from V and 6 bases from J, the gap between germline ends came to 6 bases. The CDR3 covers 11 residues. CDR3 loop: CASRATNEQFF. The CDR3 DNA follows: TGTGCCAGCAGAGCAACCAATGAGCAGTTCTTC.

The chain has TRBV27 and TRBJ1-1; 8 bases align to TRBD1. The CDR3 loop spans 15 amino acids. Germline V gene sequence: CDR1 MNHEY, CDR2 SMNVEV (reference sequence). V shed 4 bases, J shed 1 base, and the junction held 5 bases outside the gene matches. The CDR3 loop is CASSSGGAGNTEAFF. The CDR3 DNA is TGTGCCAGCAGTTCAGGGGGCGCTGGGAACACTGAAGCTTTCTTT.

CDR3 amino acids: CASSFGGEQFF. The CDR3 region has the DNA TGTGCCAGCAGCTTCGGGGGGGAGCAGTTCTTC. The genes are TRBV11-3 and TRBJ2-1, with TRBD2 identical over 7 bases. CDR1 is SGHNT and CDR2 is YENEEA in the germline V gene. This CDR3 is built from 11 residues. J lost 10 bases, V lost 3 bases, and 0 bases had no gene match.

The count of this clone is one. J is TRBJ2-1 and V is TRBV7-2; D is possibly TRBD2 (5 bases). The CDR3 covers 13 residues. The V and J ends lost 1 base and 10 bases respectively, with 11 bases between them. The germline V gene has CDR1 SGHTA and CDR2 FQGNSA. The CDR3 is CASSLGTGGEQFF. The DNA for the CDR3 is TGTGCCAGCAGCTTAGGGACCGGCGGGGAGCAGTTCTTC.

CDR3 amino acids: CAILGGVAGELFF. CDR3 in DNA: TGTGCCATCCTGGGTGGGGTGGCCGGGGAGCTGTTTTTT. The chain links TRBV6-1 to TRBJ2-2; D unclear. The CDR3 contains 13 residues. Germline CDR1 is MNHNS and CDR2 is SASEGT. Trimming took off 10 bases at V and 6 bases at J, with 15 bases between the two ends.

The rearrangement joins TRBV5-1 to TRBJ2-1; D unclear. Germline CDR1 is SGHRS and CDR2 is YFSETQ. V was shortened by 6 bases and J by 2 bases, with 12 bases between the two germline ends. The CDR3 is made up of 14 amino acids. CDR3 amino acids: CASMLSPPYNEQFF. The CDR3 nucleotides read TGCGCCAGCATGCTGTCCCCTCCCTACAATGAGCAGTTCTTC.

Only one count was recorded for this clone. The rearrangement links TRBV29-1 to TRBJ2-1; a weak D match, TRBD1 (6 bases). The CDR3 sequence is 12 residues long. The V gene lost 4 bases and the J gene lost 9 bases, with 13 bases spanning the gap. CDR1 is SQVTM, CDR2 ANQGSEA, per germline. This CDR3 reads CSVVTGFAEQFF. CDR3 coding DNA: TGCAGCGTTGTCACAGGGTTCGCTGAGCAGTTCTTC.

The rearrangement links TRBV18 to TRBJ2-1, with a possible D match to TRBD2 (6 bases). Germline lookup yields CDR1 KGHSH and CDR2 LQKENI. CDR3 length: 15 residues. V lost 5 bases to trimming and J lost 0 bases, with 11 bases between them. The DNA for the CDR3 is TGTGCCAGCTCAACTCCCGGGAGCTCCTACAATGAGCAGTTCTTC. Protein: CASSTPGSSYNEQFF.

J is TRBJ2-7 and V is TRBV19; no firm D call. The V gene lost 6 bases and the J gene lost 0 bases, with 9 bases spanning the gap. CDR1 is LNHDA and CDR2 is SQIVND in the germline V gene (reference sequence). This CDR3 has 13 residues. The CDR3 is CASRPLNSYEQYF. CDR3 nucleotide sequence: TGTGCCAGTAGACCACTAAACTCCTACGAGCAGTACTTC. Based on the CDR3 plus reference TRBV19 and TRBJ2-7, the full variable domain is DGGITQSPKYLFRKEGQNVTLSCEQNLNHDAMYWYRQDPGQGLRLIYYSQIVNDFQKGDIAEGYSVSREKKESFPLTVTSAQKNPTAFYLCASRPLNSYEQYFGPGTRLTVT.

The J gene is TRBJ2-5, the V gene TRBV15, with 10 bases aligning to TRBD2. CDR3 length: 18 residues. Looked up from germline, CDR1 is LNHNV and CDR2 is YYDKDF (reference sequence). Germline trimming cut 5 bases from V and 4 bases from J; bases unmatched to any gene: 16. In DNA, the CDR3 is TGTGCCACCAGCGAATACCTAAAGCGGGAGGGCCTAGGAGAGACCCAGTACTTC. Protein sequence: CATSEYLKREGLGETQYF.

This clone was seen once. The gene calls are TRBV29-1 and TRBJ2-1; possible D gene TRBD1, 6 bases. Trimming removed 4 bases at V and 4 bases at J, with 14 bases between. This CDR3 has 14 amino acids. The V gene's germline CDR1 is SQVTM and CDR2 ANQGSEA. The CDR3, as DNA: TGCAGCGTTGCTCTGAGACAGGTTTACAATGAGCAGTTCTTC. This translates into CSVALRQVYNEQFF.

A note on this clone: Within the sample, other DNA sequences also encode this same CDR3. This sequence joins TRBV20-1 and TRBJ2-5; D remains unclear. The CDR3 loop spans 11 amino acids. Germline V gives CDR1 DFQATT, CDR2 SNEGSKA (reference sequence). Trimming stripped 4 bases from V and 5 bases from J, with 8 bases between. In DNA, the CDR3 is TGCAGTGCTACCCCTCAGGAGACCCAGTACTTC. The encoded protein is CSATPQETQYF.

The gene calls are TRBV11-2 and TRBJ2-7; tentative D call: TRBD1 (6 bases). The CDR3 totals 14 residues. The V and J ends lost 3 bases and 4 bases respectively, with 13 bases between them. Germline-derived CDR1 and CDR2 are SGHAT and FQNNGV. The CDR3 spells CASSFDRLRYEQYF. The CDR3 DNA follows: TGTGCCAGCAGCTTCGACAGGTTGAGGTACGAGCAGTACTTC.